These 9 T cell receptor beta chains originate from one sample sequenced in a study of T-cell reconstitution after alpha-beta-depleted transplantation in children. The TCRbeta library was prepared with unique molecular identifiers. TCRdb reprocessed the PCR reads with MiXCR, giving one entry per CDR3 protein. The sample includes about 480,000 distinct CDR3 sequences, 12% seen only once; the top ten take 4.5% to 6%. The specimen was PBMCs from the stem cell graft donor, collected from the stem cell graft. These receptors all come from a human donor who donated a stem cell graft to a child with combined immunodeficiency.

The table lists this clonotype with many counts. This chain links TRBV30 with TRBJ2-1; either TRBD1 or TRBD2 may fit D (5 bases each). The CDR3 is made up of 14 amino acids. The V gene lost 2 bases and the J gene lost 5 bases, with 13 bases spanning the gap. Germline lookup yields CDR1 GTSNPN and CDR2 SVGIG (reference sequence). CDR3 protein: CAWSPGTANNEQFF. DNA of the CDR3: TGTGCCTGGAGTCCCGGGACGGCAAACAATGAGCAGTTCTTC.

Ten or more counts support this clonotype. This chain uses TRBV9 with TRBJ2-7, with D unresolved. V was clipped by 0 bases and J by 0 bases, with 7 bases between them. Germline CDR1 SGDLS, CDR2 YYNGEE. The CDR3 consists of 14 residues. CDR3 sequence: CASSVVPSSYEQYF. As DNA, the CDR3 is TGTGCCAGCAGCGTAGTTCCTAGCTCCTACGAGCAGTACTTC.

This clonotype was observed a few times. The chain employs TRBV7-6 and TRBJ2-1; 8 nucleotides agree with TRBD2. This CDR3 is built from 15 residues. V lost 5 bases, J lost 5 bases, and 8 bases stayed unmatched. CDR1 and CDR2 from the germline V gene are SGHVS and FNYEAQ. The CDR3, as DNA: TGTGCCAGCAGCCGACGGGGGGGCCGGGACAATGAGCAGTTCTTC. It specifies CASSRRGGRDNEQFF.

The chain couples TRBV12-3 or TRBV12-4 to TRBJ2-6; no clear D gene. This CDR3 spans 16 amino acids. Trimming shortened V by 4 bases and J by 2 bases, and 12 bases separated the two germline ends. DNA of the CDR3: TGTGCCAGCAGTTCCAGCCTTGCCCCTGGGGCCAACGTCCTGACTTTC. Its translation: CASSSSLAPGANVLTF.

This clonotype was seen at least ten times. V and J are TRBV12-3 or TRBV12-4 and TRBJ2-1, with 7 bases fitting TRBD2. Trimming removed 3 bases from V and 4 bases from J; junction bases left unmatched: 3. The CDR3 runs to 14 residues. For the CDR3, the DNA is TGTGCCAGCAGTTTGCGAGCGGGATACAATGAGCAGTTCTTC. This translates into CASSLRAGYNEQFF.

In its sample, this clonotype was seen a few times. V usage is TRBV7-9 and J usage is TRBJ2-5; a weak D match, TRBD1 (6 bases). The CDR3 spans 15 residues. Trimming took 5 bases from V and 1 from J, leaving 14 bases between them. CDR1 and CDR2 from the germline V gene are SEHNR and FQNEAQ (reference sequence). In nucleotides, the CDR3 is TGTGCCAGCAGCCGATCCGGGACACTCCAAGAGACCCAGTACTTC. Translated: CASSRSGTLQETQYF.

The V and J genes are TRBV10-3 and TRBJ2-2; no reliable D call. The germline V and J ends were trimmed by 3 bases and 5 bases, with 7 bases remaining between them. The CDR3 sequence is 13 residues long. Looked up from germline, CDR1 is ENHRY and CDR2 is SYGVKD. The CDR3 DNA reads as TGTGCCATCAGTGAAGTTATGACCGGGGAGCTGTTTTTT. Amino acid sequence: CAISEVMTGELFF.

The rearrangement links TRBV9 to TRBJ2-7; D not resolved. The CDR3 sequence is 11 residues long. Per the germline V gene, CDR1 is SGDLS and CDR2 is YYNGEE. The germline V and J ends were trimmed by 7 bases and 6 bases, with 11 bases remaining between them. CDR3 in amino acids: CASGSSAEQYF. The DNA of the CDR3 is TGTGCCAGCGGCTCGTCAGCCGAGCAGTACTTC.

This rearrangement joins TRBV11-2 to TRBJ2-3, with D perhaps matching TRBD2 (7 bases). CDR3 length equals 16 residues. V was trimmed by 5 bases and J by 4 bases, leaving 19 bases between them. The germline V gene has CDR1 SGHAT and CDR2 FQNNGV. The CDR3 nucleotides read TGTGCCAGCAGCCCTAGTAGGGGGGGGAGGTCAGATACGCAGTATTTT. Protein: CASSPSRGGRSDTQYF.